This is a list of T cell receptor beta chains from one sample in a study of cytomegalovirus exposure and HLA in healthy donors. TCRdb's table, derived via immunoSEQ multiplex PCR, lists solely in-frame clones and lacks some. The sample has roughly 230,000 clones; approximately 91% are singletons. The sequencing input was PBMCs. These receptors all come from a girl aged 2 to 10 in good health and CMV-seronegative. Both conserved end residues are part of each CDR3. A D gene is named only where the DNA matches it firmly. Not all rows give a size; the values are once, few, many and, for expanded clones, a class.

J	V	D	size	CDR3	DNA
TRBJ2-3	TRBV7-9	TRBD1	-	CASSNRTGPDTQYF	TGTGCCAGCAGCAATCGGACAGGGCCAGATACGCAGTATTTT
TRBJ2-5	TRBV5-6	-	-	CASSNGRGMTQYF	TGTGCCAGCAGCAATGGTAGGGGAATGACCCAGTACTTC
TRBJ1-2	TRBV6-1	TRBD1	-	CASSETGTGGYGYTF	TGTGCCAGCAGCGAGACCGGGACAGGGGGCTATGGCTACACCTTC
TRBJ2-1	TRBV30	TRBD2	-	CAWSQPGLLREQFF	TGTGCCTGGAGTCAACCGGGACTATTACGTGAGCAGTTCTTC
TRBJ1-1	TRBV12-5	-	-	CASGLVGGMNTEAFF	TGTGCTAGTGGTTTAGTTGGGGGCATGAACACTGAAGCTTTCTTT
TRBJ2-1	TRBV7-7	TRBD2	-	CASSRSWTSGRENEQFF	TGTGCCAGCAGCCGCAGTTGGACTAGCGGCAGGGAGAATGAGCAGTTCTTC
TRBJ1-5	TRBV25-1	-	-	CASSEGGWGSNQPQHF	TGTGCCAGCAGTGAGGGCGGGTGGGGTAGCAATCAGCCCCAGCATTTT
TRBJ1-3	TRBV13	-	-	CASSSSTSLLTGNTIYF	TGTGCCAGCAGCTCCTCAACTTCACTATTAACTGGAAACACCATATATTTT
TRBJ1-1	TRBV5-6	TRBD1	-	CASSLGTGLPSEAFF	TGTGCCAGCAGCTTGGGGACAGGGTTACCCTCTGAAGCTTTCTTT
TRBJ1-1	TRBV29-1	-	-	CSVETRQALNTEAFF	TGCAGCGTTGAAACCAGACAGGCCCTGAACACTGAAGCTTTCTTT
TRBJ2-2	TRBV6-5	TRBD1	-	CASSYSARGIGELFF	TGTGCCAGCAGTTACTCCGCCAGGGGGATCGGGGAGCTGTTTTTT
TRBJ2-2	TRBV9	TRBD2	-	CASSELAGANTGELFF	TGTGCCAGCAGCGAGTTAGCGGGGGCGAACACCGGGGAGCTGTTTTTT
TRBJ1-4	TRBV4-1	-	few	CASSQTGLLNEKLFF	TGCGCCAGCAGCCAAACGGGACTACTGAATGAAAAACTGTTTTTT
TRBJ2-7	TRBV14	TRBD1	-	CASSRGQGAYEQYF	TGTGCCAGCAGCCGCGGACAGGGGGCCTACGAGCAGTACTTC
TRBJ2-6	TRBV27	TRBD1	-	CASSLWTGNVNSGANVLTF	TGTGCCAGCAGTCTATGGACAGGGAACGTCAACTCTGGGGCCAACGTCCTGACTTTC
TRBJ2-1	TRBV9	TRBD2	once	CASSVTSGYNEQFF	TGTGCCAGCAGCGTCACTAGCGGTTACAATGAGCAGTTCTTC
TRBJ2-7	TRBV19	-	-	CASSKTGWSYEQYF	TGTGCCAGTAGCAAAACAGGGTGGAGCTACGAGCAGTACTTC
TRBJ1-1	TRBV11-1	-	-	CASRRADTEAFF	TGTGCCAGCAGGAGGGCTGACACTGAAGCTTTCTTT
TRBJ2-5	TRBV2	TRBD1	-	CASSFGQGQETQYF	TGTGCCAGCAGTTTTGGACAGGGCCAAGAGACCCAGTACTTC
TRBJ2-2	TRBV9	TRBD2	-	CASSVATSGGAWAGELFF	TGTGCCAGCAGCGTCGCGACTAGCGGGGGGGCCTGGGCCGGGGAGCTGTTTTTT
TRBJ2-7	TRBV5-4	TRBD2	-	CASSLGGGTSGRTTYEQYF	TGTGCCAGCAGCTTGGGTGGCGGGACTAGCGGGAGGACCACCTACGAGCAGTACTTC
TRBJ2-1	TRBV11-3	-	-	CASSLGAWTVDGEQFF	TGTGCCAGCAGCTTAGGGGCCTGGACAGTCGACGGTGAGCAGTTCTTC
TRBJ1-1	TRBV7-6	-	few	CASSQPSASTEAFF	TGTGCCAGCAGTCAACCCTCAGCGAGCACTGAAGCTTTCTTT
TRBJ2-5	TRBV7-6	TRBD2	once	CASSPGLAGETETQYF	TGTGCCAGCAGCCCTGGACTAGCGGGAGAGACAGAGACCCAGTACTTC
TRBJ2-2	TRBV30	TRBD1	-	CASTDRWGGELFF	TGTGCCTCCACGGACAGGTGGGGCGGGGAGCTGTTTTTT
TRBJ1-1	TRBV11-3	-	-	CASSFSISTEAFF	TGTGCCAGCAGCTTTAGCATCTCCACTGAAGCTTTCTTT
TRBJ2-1	TRBV7-6	TRBD2	-	CASSLFTSGGTGGDEQFF	TGTGCCAGCAGCTTATTTACCAGCGGGGGCACCGGGGGCGATGAGCAGTTCTTC
TRBJ1-1	TRBV18	-	-	CASSPSWGGPSKPNTEAFF	TGTGCCAGCTCACCATCGTGGGGGGGCCCTAGTAAACCGAACACTGAAGCTTTCTTT
TRBJ2-2	TRBV7-2	-	once	CASSGWEGGEPGRELFF	TGTGCCAGCAGCGGGTGGGAGGGGGGAGAACCGGGGAGGGAGCTGTTTTTT
TRBJ2-7	TRBV5-8	TRBD1	-	CASSRAGTVWYEQYF	TGTGCCAGCAGCAGGGCAGGGACAGTTTGGTACGAGCAGTACTTC
TRBJ2-5	TRBV2	-	-	CASSEVIGGTQYF	TGTGCCAGCAGTGAAGTCATAGGGGGGACCCAGTACTTC
TRBJ2-1	TRBV7-6	-	-	CASSTSRGGSYNEQFF	TGTGCCAGCAGCACCTCTCGGGGTGGCTCCTACAATGAGCAGTTCTTC
TRBJ1-2	TRBV19	-	-	CASSMAGNNYGYTF	TGTGCCAGTAGTATGGCTGGCAATAACTATGGCTACACCTTC
TRBJ2-1	TRBV27	TRBD2	-	CASSLPSGRAGSYNEQFF	TGTGCCAGCAGTTTGCCTAGCGGGAGGGCGGGTTCCTACAATGAGCAGTTCTTC
TRBJ2-1	TRBV5-4	TRBD2	-	CASSPGLAAPYNEQFF	TGTGCCAGCAGCCCGGGACTAGCGGCCCCCTACAATGAGCAGTTCTTC
TRBJ2-7	TRBV30	TRBD1	-	CAWMGNHRGRGSYEQYF	TGTGCCTGGATGGGTAACCACAGGGGAAGGGGCTCCTACGAGCAGTACTTC
TRBJ2-5	TRBV5-4	-	-	CASSTLETQYF	TGTGCCAGCAGCACTCTGGAGACCCAGTACTTC
TRBJ2-7	TRBV5-1	TRBD1	-	CASSLEGTGGHPLSEQYF	TGCGCCAGCAGCTTGGAGGGGACAGGGGGCCATCCATTATCCGAGCAGTACTTC
TRBJ2-3	TRBV5-1	-	-	CASSMQSGSTDTQYF	TGCGCCAGCAGCATGCAAAGCGGGAGCACAGATACGCAGTATTTT
TRBJ1-5	TRBV6-5	-	-	CASVRRDQHF	TGTGCCAGCGTTAGGAGGGACCAGCATTTT
TRBJ2-3	TRBV5-8	-	-	CASSFYPSTDTQYF	TGTGCCAGCAGCTTCTACCCTAGCACAGATACGCAGTATTTT
TRBJ2-1	TRBV4-1	-	-	CASSHLGRKNYNEQFF	TGCGCCAGCAGCCATCTGGGGCGGAAAAACTACAATGAGCAGTTCTTC
TRBJ2-7	TRBV9	TRBD1	-	CASSSRDSTYEQYF	TGTGCCAGCAGCTCCCGGGACAGTACCTACGAGCAGTACTTC
TRBJ2-1	TRBV29-1	TRBD1	-	CSGTTGVRDNEQFF	TGCAGCGGGACCACAGGGGTTCGGGACAATGAGCAGTTCTTC
TRBJ2-5	TRBV9	TRBD2	-	CASSGSMTSGYETQYF	TGTGCCAGCAGCGGATCCATGACTAGCGGTTATGAGACCCAGTACTTC